Following are 14 T cell receptor beta chains from one sample sequenced in a study of shared clonotypes between healthy human individuals. Libraries were prepared by immunoSEQ multiplex PCR; TCRdb keeps only in-frame clonotypes and omits some of them. This sample has a few hundred thousand clones, with around 95% found just once. Naive-designated CD8 cells lacked CD45RO, were positively enriched for CCR7, and omitted terminally differentiated effector memory CD45RA+ cells. Sequencing was done on a sample of naive CD8+ T cells sorted from blood. Every receptor here comes from a woman in her 30s in good health.

Comment on this clone: The identical CDR3 is also encoded by other nucleotide sequences in the sample. V and J are TRBV28 and TRBJ1-1; D remains unclear. Germline V CDR1 and CDR2: MDHEN, SYDVKM. Trimming cost V 3 bases and J 0 bases, with 8 bases left between them. The CDR3 is 14 amino acids. CDR3 nucleotide sequence: TGTGCCAGCAGTTTCACCGGGTTGAACACTGAAGCTTTCTTT. Its protein product is CASSFTGLNTEAFF.

This clone appeared once. This rearrangement joins TRBV5-4 to TRBJ2-1, with D unclear. Germline V gene lookup returns CDR1 SGHNT and CDR2 YYREEE (reference sequence). This CDR3 is 14 amino acids long. Trimming shortened V by 3 bases and J by 10 bases, and 17 bases separated the two germline ends. CDR3 protein: CASSWAGALWEQFF. In DNA, the CDR3 is TGTGCCAGCAGCTGGGCAGGAGCGCTTTGGGAGCAGTTCTTC.

This clone was observed once. The chain is built from TRBV4-1 and TRBJ2-1; 7 nucleotides match TRBD2. This CDR3 has 16 residues. V gave up 3 bases and J gave up 9 bases; unmatched junction bases: 14. Germline V gene data show CDR1 as MGHRA and CDR2 as YSYEKL. DNA for the CDR3: TGCGCCAGCAGCCAGAGCGGGATGGGGTCCGTCGGTGAGCAGTTCTTC. Translated, it gives CASSQSGMGSVGEQFF.

The chain is built from TRBV28 and TRBJ2-5; a weak D match, TRBD1 (5 bases). Germline V CDR1 and CDR2: MDHEN, SYDVKM. There are 18 residues in the CDR3. Deletions cut 1 base from V and 0 bases from J, with 18 bases between. The chain's CDR3 is CASSLSRALTEYQETQYF. Written as DNA, the CDR3 is TGTGCCAGCAGTTTATCCCGAGCACTGACAGAATACCAAGAGACCCAGTACTTC.

J is TRBJ2-7 and V is TRBV27; 12 nucleotides align to TRBD2. The CDR3 sequence is 16 residues long. Germline V gives CDR1 MNHEY, CDR2 SMNVEV (reference sequence). V shed 7 bases, J shed 3 bases, and the junction held 10 bases outside the gene matches. CDR3 sequence reads: CASKVTGLAGNYEQYF. CDR3 DNA: TGTGCCAGCAAAGTTACGGGACTAGCGGGTAACTACGAGCAGTACTTC.

This sequence joins TRBV5-1 and TRBJ2-5; TRBD2 agrees at 14 bases. The CDR3 length is 16 residues. Germline-derived CDR1 and CDR2 are SGHRS and YFSETQ. The V and J ends lost 4 bases and 5 bases, in that order; junction bases with no gene match: 7. This CDR3 reads CASSMGLAGVSETQYF. The CDR3 bases are TGCGCCAGCAGCATGGGACTAGCGGGAGTATCGGAGACCCAGTACTTC.

The chain links TRBV21-1 to TRBJ2-5; TRBD1, the table's D call, lacks a check against the DNA. TRBV21-1 is a documented pseudogene. This CDR3 contains 17 residues. The CDR3 reads CASSKACTGCYQETQYF. For the CDR3, the DNA is TGTGCCAGCAGCAAAGCGTGTACAGGGTGTTATCAAGAGACCCAGTACTTC.

This clone was detected only once. This chain uses TRBV5-1 with TRBJ2-1, with 10 nucleotides matching TRBD2. With 0 bases clipped from V and 2 bases from J, the junction kept 2 bases outside the gene matches. Per germline, CDR1 SGHRS and CDR2 YFSETQ. The CDR3 runs 16 residues. The CDR3 reads CASSLASGSAYNEQFF. The CDR3 DNA reads TGCGCCAGCAGCTTGGCTAGCGGGAGCGCCTACAATGAGCAGTTCTTC.

This sequence joins TRBV10-3 and TRBJ1-4, with TRBD1 as a possible D gene (6 bases). The CDR3 sequence is 15 residues long. Germline V lookup: CDR1 ENHRY, CDR2 SYGVKD. V was pared by 3 bases and J by 4 bases, with 12 bases between. The CDR3 protein is CAISDIDRINEKLFF. As DNA, the CDR3 is TGTGCCATCAGTGACATCGACAGGATTAATGAAAAACTGTTTTTT.

The chain employs TRBV5-1 and TRBJ2-5, with D possibly being TRBD1 or TRBD2 (5 bases each). The V end lost 4 bases, the J end lost 10 bases, and 20 bases lay between the germline ends. This CDR3 contains 14 residues. Germline CDR1 is SGHRS and CDR2 is YFSETQ. The CDR3 DNA reads as TGCGCCAGCAGCCCCTATCGGGGCCACAGGAACCAGTACTTC. It is translated as CASSPYRGHRNQYF.

The chain couples TRBV27 to TRBJ2-3; D is uncertain. Trimming removed 9 bases from V and 1 base from J, with 14 bases in between. CDR1 and CDR2 (germline): MNHEY, SMNVEV (reference sequence). This CDR3 is built from 14 residues. In DNA, the CDR3 is TGTGCCAGTCTCAAGCTCGACGGCACAGATACGCAGTATTTT. Protein sequence: CASLKLDGTDTQYF.

This rearrangement joins TRBV19 to TRBJ1-5; D ambiguous. CDR3 length: 11 residues. Germline CDR1 is LNHDA and CDR2 is SQIVND (reference sequence). The germline V and J ends were trimmed by 7 bases and 11 bases, with 12 bases remaining between them. CDR3 residues: CASTDRWAQHF. CDR3 DNA sequence: TGTGCCAGTACCGACCGGTGGGCCCAGCATTTT.

The rearrangement joins TRBV2 to TRBJ2-7; a possible D gene is TRBD2 (6 bases). This CDR3 is 15 amino acids long. The V end was cut by 3 bases, the J end by 2 bases, with 14 bases between. In germline, CDR1 is SNHLY, CDR2 FYNNEI. The CDR3 protein is CASSEGLLRTYEQYF. Here the CDR3 DNA reads TGTGCCAGCAGTGAGGGACTGTTGAGGACCTACGAGCAGTACTTC.

The chain links TRBV7-9 to TRBJ1-5; a possible D gene is TRBD1 (5 bases). The CDR3 length is 14 residues. Trimming pared 5 bases from V and 2 bases from J, leaving 10 bases between. The V gene's germline CDR1 is SEHNR and CDR2 FQNEAQ (reference sequence). Here the CDR3 reads CASSPVGGNQPQHF. The CDR3 bases are TGTGCCAGCAGCCCGGTGGGGGGCAATCAGCCCCAGCATTTT.